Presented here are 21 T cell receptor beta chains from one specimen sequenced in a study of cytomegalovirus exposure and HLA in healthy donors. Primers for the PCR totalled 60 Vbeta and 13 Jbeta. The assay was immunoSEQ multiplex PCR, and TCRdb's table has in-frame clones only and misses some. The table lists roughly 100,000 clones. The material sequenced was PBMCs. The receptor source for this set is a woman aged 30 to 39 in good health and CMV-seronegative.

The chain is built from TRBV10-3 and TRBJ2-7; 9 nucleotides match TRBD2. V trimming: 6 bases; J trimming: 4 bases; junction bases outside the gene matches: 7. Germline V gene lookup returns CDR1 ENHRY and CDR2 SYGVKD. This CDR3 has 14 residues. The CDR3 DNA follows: TGTGCCATCAGGTCTTTAGCGGGGGTATACGAGCAGTACTTC. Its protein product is CAIRSLAGVYEQYF.

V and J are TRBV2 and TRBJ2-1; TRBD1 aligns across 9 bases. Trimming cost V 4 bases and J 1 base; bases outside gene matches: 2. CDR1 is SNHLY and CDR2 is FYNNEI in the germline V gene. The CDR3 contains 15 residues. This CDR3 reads CASSVGTGSYNEQFF. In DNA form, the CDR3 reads TGTGCCAGCAGTGTAGGGACAGGGTCCTACAATGAGCAGTTCTTC. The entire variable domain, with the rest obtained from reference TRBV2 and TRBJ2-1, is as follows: EPEVTQTPSHQVTQMGQEVILRCVPISNHLYFYWYRQILGQKVEFLVSFYNNEISEKSEIFDDQFSVERPDGSNFTLKIRSTKLEDSAMYFCASSVGTGSYNEQFFGPGTRLTVL.

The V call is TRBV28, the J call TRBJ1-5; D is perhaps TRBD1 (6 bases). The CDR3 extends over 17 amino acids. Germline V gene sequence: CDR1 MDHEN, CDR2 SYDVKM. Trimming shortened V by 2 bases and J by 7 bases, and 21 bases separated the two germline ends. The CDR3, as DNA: TGTGCCAGCAGTTTAAAGTCGGCGTGGCAGGGGCGGCAGCCCCAGCATTTT. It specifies CASSLKSAWQGRQPQHF.

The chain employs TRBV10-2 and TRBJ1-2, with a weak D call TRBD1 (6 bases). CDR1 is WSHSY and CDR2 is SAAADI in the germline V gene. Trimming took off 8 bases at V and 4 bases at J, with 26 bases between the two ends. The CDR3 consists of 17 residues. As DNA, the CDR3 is TGCGCCAGCGACAGTTTTAGGGGGGGCGCCGGGGGCTATGGCTACACCTTC. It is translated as CASDSFRGGAGGYGYTF.

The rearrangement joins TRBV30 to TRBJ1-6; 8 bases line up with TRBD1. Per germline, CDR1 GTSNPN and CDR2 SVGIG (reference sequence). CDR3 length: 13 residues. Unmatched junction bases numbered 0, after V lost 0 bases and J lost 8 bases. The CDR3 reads CAWSVQGDSPLHF. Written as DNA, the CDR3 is TGTGCCTGGAGTGTACAGGGGGATTCACCCCTCCACTTT.

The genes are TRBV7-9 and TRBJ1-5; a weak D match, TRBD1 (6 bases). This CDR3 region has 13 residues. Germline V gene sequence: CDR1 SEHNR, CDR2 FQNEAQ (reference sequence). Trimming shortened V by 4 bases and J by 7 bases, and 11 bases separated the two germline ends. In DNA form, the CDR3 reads TGTGCCAGCAGCTGGGGGGGCCGCCAGCCCCAGCATTTT. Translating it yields CASSWGGRQPQHF.

CDR3 in amino acids: CASSPRTSEQFF. The DNA of the CDR3 is TGTGCCAGCAGCCCTCGGACTAGCGAGCAGTTCTTC. This chain links TRBV7-9 with TRBJ2-1; 8 nucleotides agree with TRBD2. The germline CDR1 and CDR2 sequences are SEHNR and FQNEAQ (reference sequence). This CDR3 is 12 amino acids long. Trimming cost V 5 bases and J 10 bases; bases outside gene matches: 4.

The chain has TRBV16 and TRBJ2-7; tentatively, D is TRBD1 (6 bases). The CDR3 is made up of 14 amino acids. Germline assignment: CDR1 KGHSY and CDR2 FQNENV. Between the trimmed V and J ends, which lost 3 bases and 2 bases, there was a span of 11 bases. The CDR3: CASSQGAGTYEQYF. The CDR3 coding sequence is TGTGCCAGCAGCCAGGGGGCTGGGACCTACGAGCAGTACTTC. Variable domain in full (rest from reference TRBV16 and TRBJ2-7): GEEVAQTPKHLVRGEGQKAKLYCAPIKGHSYVFWYQQVLKNEFKFLISFQNENVFDETGMPKERFSAKCLPNSPCSLEIQATKLEDSAVYFCASSQGAGTYEQYFGPGTRLTVT.

The CDR3 reads CASSSSYEQYF. The CDR3 DNA follows: TGTGCCAGCAGCTCATCCTACGAGCAGTACTTC. This sequence joins TRBV13 and TRBJ2-7; D remains ambiguous. This CDR3 region has 11 residues. Deletions cut 4 bases from V and 1 base from J, with 2 bases between. The germline gives CDR1 PRHDT, CDR2 FYEKMQ (reference sequence).

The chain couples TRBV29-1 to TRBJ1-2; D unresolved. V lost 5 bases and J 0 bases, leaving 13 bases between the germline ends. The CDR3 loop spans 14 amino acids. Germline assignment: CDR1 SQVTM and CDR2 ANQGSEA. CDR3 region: CSVPDGSANYGYTF. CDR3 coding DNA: TGCAGCGTTCCCGACGGGTCTGCTAACTATGGCTACACCTTC.

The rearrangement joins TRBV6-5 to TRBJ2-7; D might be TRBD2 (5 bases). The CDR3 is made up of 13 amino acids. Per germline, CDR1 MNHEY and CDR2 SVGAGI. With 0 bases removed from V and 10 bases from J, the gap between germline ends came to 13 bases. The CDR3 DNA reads TGTGCCAGCAGTTACTCGAACGGGGTGGAACAGTACTTC. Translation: CASSYSNGVEQYF.

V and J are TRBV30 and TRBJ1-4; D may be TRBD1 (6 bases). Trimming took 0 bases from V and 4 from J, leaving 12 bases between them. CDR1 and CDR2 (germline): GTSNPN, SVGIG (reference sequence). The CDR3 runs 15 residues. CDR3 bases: TGTGCCTGGAGTGTAGGGGGGGGACTTAATGAAAAACTGTTTTTT. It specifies CAWSVGGGLNEKLFF.

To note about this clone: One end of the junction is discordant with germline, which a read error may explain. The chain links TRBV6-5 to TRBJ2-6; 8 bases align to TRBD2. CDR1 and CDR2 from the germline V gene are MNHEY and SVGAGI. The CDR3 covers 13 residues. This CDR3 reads CASSPGGDNVLTF. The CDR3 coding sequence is TGTGCCAGCAGTCCCGGGGGGGACAACGTCCTGACTTTC.

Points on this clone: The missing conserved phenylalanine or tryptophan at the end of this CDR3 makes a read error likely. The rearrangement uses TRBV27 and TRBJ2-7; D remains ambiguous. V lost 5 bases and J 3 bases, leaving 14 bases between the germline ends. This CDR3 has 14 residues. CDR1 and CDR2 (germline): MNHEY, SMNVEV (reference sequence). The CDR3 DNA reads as TGTGCCAGCAGTCCAACCCCGACTGGCTACGAGCAGTACTCC. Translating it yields CASSPTPTGYEQYS.

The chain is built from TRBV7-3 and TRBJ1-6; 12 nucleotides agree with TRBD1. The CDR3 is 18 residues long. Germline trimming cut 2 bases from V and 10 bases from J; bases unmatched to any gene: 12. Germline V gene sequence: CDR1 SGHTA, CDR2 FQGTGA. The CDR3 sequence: CASSLGLPGQGAGSPLHF. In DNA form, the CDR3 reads TGTGCCAGCAGCTTAGGATTACCGGGACAGGGGGCAGGGTCACCCCTCCACTTT.

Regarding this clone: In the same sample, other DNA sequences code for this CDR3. CDR3 sequence (DNA): TGTGCCATCAGTGAGGGACTAGCGGGTGCAGATACGCAGTATTTT. Its protein product is CAISEGLAGADTQYF. The genes are TRBV10-3 and TRBJ2-3; TRBD2 agrees at 11 bases. From germline, CDR1 is ENHRY and CDR2 SYGVKD. There are 15 residues in the CDR3. V lost 2 bases, J lost 4 bases, and 2 bases stayed unmatched.

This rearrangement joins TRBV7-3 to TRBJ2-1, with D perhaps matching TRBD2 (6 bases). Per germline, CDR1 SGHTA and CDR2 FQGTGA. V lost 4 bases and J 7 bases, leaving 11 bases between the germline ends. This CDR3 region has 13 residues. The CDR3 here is CASSWAGTNEQFF. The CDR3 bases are TGTGCCAGCAGCTGGGCAGGGACTAATGAGCAGTTCTTC.

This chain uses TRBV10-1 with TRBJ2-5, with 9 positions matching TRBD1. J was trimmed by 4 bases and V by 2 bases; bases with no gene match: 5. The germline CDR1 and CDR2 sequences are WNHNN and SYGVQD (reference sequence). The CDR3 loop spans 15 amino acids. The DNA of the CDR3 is TGCGCCAGCAGTGAGGCGACAGGGGGGAGAGAGACCCAGTACTTC. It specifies CASSEATGGRETQYF.

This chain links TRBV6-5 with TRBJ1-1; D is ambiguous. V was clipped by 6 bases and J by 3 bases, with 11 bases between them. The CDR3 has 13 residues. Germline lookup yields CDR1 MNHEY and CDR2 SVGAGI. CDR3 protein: CASSKNRDTEAFF. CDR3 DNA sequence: TGTGCCAGCAGCAAGAATCGGGACACTGAAGCTTTCTTT.

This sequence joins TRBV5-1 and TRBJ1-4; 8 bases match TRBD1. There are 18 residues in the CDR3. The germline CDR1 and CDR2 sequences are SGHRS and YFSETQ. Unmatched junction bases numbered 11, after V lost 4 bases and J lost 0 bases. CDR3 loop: CASSIGQGGSTTNEKLFF. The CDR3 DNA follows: TGCGCCAGCAGCATCGGACAGGGAGGATCTACAACTAATGAAAAACTGTTTTTT.

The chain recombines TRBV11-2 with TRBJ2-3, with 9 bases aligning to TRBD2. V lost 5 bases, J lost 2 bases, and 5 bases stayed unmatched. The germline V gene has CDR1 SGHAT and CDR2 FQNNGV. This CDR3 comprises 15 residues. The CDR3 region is CASSRVAGDTDTQYF. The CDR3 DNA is TGTGCCAGCAGCAGGGTAGCGGGAGACACAGATACGCAGTATTTT. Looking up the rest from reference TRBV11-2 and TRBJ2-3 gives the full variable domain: EAGVAQSPRYKIIEKRQSVAFWCNPISGHATLYWYQQILGQGPKLLIQFQNNGVVDDSQLPKDRFSAERLKGVDSTLKIQPAKLEDSAVYLCASSRVAGDTDTQYFGPGTRLTVL.